One TCR beta chain is described in this entry. Its antigen is currently unknown. This PCR relied on a set of 60 Vbeta primers and 13 Jbeta primers. Method: immunoSEQ multiplex PCR; TCRdb's copy keeps in-frame clones and lacks some. This sample carries about 120,000 clones, about 83% of them seen once, and the ten largest clones take 2.7%. These data are taken from a study of cytomegalovirus exposure and HLA in healthy donors. Regarding the study as a whole: The study recorded about 160 TCR beta chains that were cytomegalovirus-associated. Reportedly, diagnosis of cytomegalovirus status by the classifier showed high specificity and sensitivity. In vitro testing confirmed a few CMV-associated chains as specific for CMV antigens. In a later analysis, the majority of CMV-associated beta chains seemingly showed HLA restriction.

Trimming removed 6 bases from V and 6 bases from J; junction bases left unmatched: 11. The CDR3 contains 15 residues. Germline CDR1 reads SGHRS; CDR2 reads YFSETQ. Sequenced material: PBMCs. This TCR derives from a woman between 40 and 55 years old in good health and CMV-seropositive. The chain employs TRBV5-1 and TRBJ2-3; 9 bases line up with TRBD2. The CDR3 nucleotides read TGCGCCAGCACCCCGTCGCGGGGGGGCCCGGATACGCAGTATTTT. Protein: CASTPSRGGPDTQYF.